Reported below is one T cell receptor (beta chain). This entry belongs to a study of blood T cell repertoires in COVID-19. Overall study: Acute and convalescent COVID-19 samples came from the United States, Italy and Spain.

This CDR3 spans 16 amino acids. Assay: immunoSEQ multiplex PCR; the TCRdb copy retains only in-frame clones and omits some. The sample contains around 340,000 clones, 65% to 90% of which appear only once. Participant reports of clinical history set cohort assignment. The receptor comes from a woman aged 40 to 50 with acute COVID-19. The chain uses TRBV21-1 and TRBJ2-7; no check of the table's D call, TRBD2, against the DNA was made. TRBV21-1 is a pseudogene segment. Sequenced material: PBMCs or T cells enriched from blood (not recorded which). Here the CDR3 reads CATQEGRVEDPYEQYF. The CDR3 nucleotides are TGTGCCACCCAAGAAGGGCGGGTTGAGGATCCCTACGAGCAGTACTTC.